These 9 T cell receptor beta chains were sequenced from one sample in a study of CD8+ T cells in alopecia areata. The sequencing template was cDNA reverse transcribed from extracted RNA. Some clones are missing from TCRdb's copy, which holds only in-frame ones; the method was immunoSEQ multiplex PCR. The sample yields 140,000 or so clones, roughly 58% seen once. Sequencing was done on a sample of CD8+ T cells sorted from blood. The receptors derive from a human donor in good health.

CDR3 nucleotides: TGTGCCAGCAGCTTGATCGGGCCAACGACGGGAGAGCAGTACTTC. This encodes CASSLIGPTTGEQYF. This chain uses TRBV7-9 with TRBJ2-7; weak D call: TRBD2 (5 bases). This CDR3 is built from 15 residues. V shed 3 bases and J shed 7 bases, with 19 bases lying between them. Germline assignment: CDR1 SEHNR and CDR2 FQNEAQ (reference sequence).

This sequence joins TRBV11-2 and TRBJ2-7, with TRBD1 identical over 9 bases. Germline V gives CDR1 SGHAT, CDR2 FQNNGV. The CDR3 extends over 15 amino acids. With 0 bases clipped from V and 6 bases from J, the junction kept 6 bases outside the gene matches. In nucleotides, the CDR3 is TGTGCCAGCAGCTTAGACCACAGGGGGCGAGGCGAGCAGTACTTC. The encoded protein is CASSLDHRGRGEQYF. The whole variable domain, remainder taken from reference TRBV11-2 and TRBJ2-7, is EAGVAQSPRYKIIEKRQSVAFWCNPISGHATLYWYQQILGQGPKLLIQFQNNGVVDDSQLPKDRFSAERLKGVDSTLKIQPAKLEDSAVYLCASSLDHRGRGEQYFGPGTRLTVT.

The chain couples TRBV2 to TRBJ2-1, with 10 bases matching TRBD2. The CDR3 extends over 15 amino acids. V shed 4 bases, J shed 5 bases, and the junction held 5 bases outside the gene matches. CDR1 is SNHLY, CDR2 FYNNEI, per germline. In DNA, the CDR3 is TGTGCCAGCAGTGGGGGCACTAGCGGGAACAATGAGCAGTTCTTC. Its protein product is CASSGGTSGNNEQFF. Full variable domain (missing parts from reference TRBV2 and TRBJ2-1): EPEVTQTPSHQVTQMGQEVILRCVPISNHLYFYWYRQILGQKVEFLVSFYNNEISEKSEIFDDQFSVERPDGSNFTLKIRSTKLEDSAMYFCASSGGTSGNNEQFFGPGTRLTVL.

The J gene is TRBJ1-1, the V gene TRBV5-1; a weak D match, TRBD1 (5 bases). The germline V gene encodes CDR1 SGHRS and CDR2 YFSETQ. With 5 bases removed from V and 4 bases from J, the gap between germline ends came to 12 bases. The CDR3 contains 13 residues. The CDR3 coding sequence is TGCGCCAGCAGGGAGGGGATAGCCACTGAAGCTTTCTTT. It specifies CASREGIATEAFF.

This clone was seen only a few times. V is TRBV27 and J is TRBJ2-1; D ambiguous. This CDR3 comprises 11 residues. Germline loops: CDR1 MNHEY, CDR2 SMNVEV (reference sequence). Trimming removed 7 bases from V and 7 bases from J, with 8 bases in between. The CDR3 nucleotides read TGTGCCAGCATCCAGTTGAATGAGCAGTTCTTC. Its translation: CASIQLNEQFF.

V and J are TRBV7-9 and TRBJ1-5; D is uncertain. The CDR3 runs 12 residues. Germline V gene data show CDR1 as SEHNR and CDR2 as FQNEAQ (reference sequence). Trimming took off 3 bases at V and 4 bases at J, with 4 bases between the two ends. CDR3 protein: CASSLVNQPQHF. The CDR3 bases are TGTGCCAGCAGCTTGGTTAATCAGCCCCAGCATTTT.

The chain is built from TRBV5-1 and TRBJ1-1, with 11 bases that match TRBD1. This CDR3 has 15 amino acids. Trimming removed 5 bases from V and 4 bases from J; junction bases left unmatched: 7. Germline CDR1 reads SGHRS; CDR2 reads YFSETQ. DNA for the CDR3: TGCGCCAGCAGGCCCCGGACAGGGGGCGTCACTGAAGCTTTCTTT. Its translation is CASRPRTGGVTEAFF.

The V gene is TRBV7-9, the J gene TRBJ2-5; D is uncertain. The V gene's germline CDR1 is SEHNR and CDR2 FQNEAQ (reference sequence). V lost 1 base and J lost 1, with 7 bases in between. CDR3 length equals 14 residues. CDR3 amino acids: CASSLVPGQETQYF. DNA of the CDR3: TGTGCCAGCAGCTTAGTTCCAGGCCAAGAGACCCAGTACTTC.

The chain employs TRBV13 and TRBJ2-1; D gene uncertain. The CDR3 length is 14 residues. Germline V CDR1 and CDR2: PRHDT, FYEKMQ (reference sequence). Trimming removed 2 bases at V and 7 bases at J, with 12 bases between. Here the CDR3 DNA reads TGTGCCAGCAGCTTAAGTGACCAGAAAAATGAGCAGTTCTTC. It codes for CASSLSDQKNEQFF.